This T cell receptor beta chain was documented in a study of T cells in tumors after PD-1 blockade (dated by TCRdb to between 2019 and 2020). General notes on the study: Prior checkpoint blockade, systemic immunosuppressant use, and recent radiotherapy or other anti-cancer therapy within 4 weeks were grounds for patient exclusion. Pembrolizumab 200 mg every 3 weeks or cemiplimab 350 mg every 2 weeks was administered to patients. A subset of patients also received ongoing daily vismodegib 150 mg during anti-PD-1 treatment. On average, peripheral blood samples yielded 35,000 to 45,000 unique clonotypes and some 110,000 TCR templates (range about 24,000-290,000). Using site-matched tumors from BCC or SCC patients sampled before and after anti-PD-1 therapy, the study carried out paired single-cell RNA and TCR sequencing. To compare clonotypes in blood and tumor, bulk TCR sequencing was done on about 9 peripheral blood samples taken from roughly five patients. Clinical response was assessed using RECIST version 1.1. Findings and caveats that apply to the study as a whole: About two fifths of TCR clonotypes from the tumor were detected in blood, and certain novel exhausted tumor clones were present in blood collected before treatment, which suggests recruitment from the periphery. The source of novel T cell clones was not identified and could include lymphoid organs or rare unexpanded clones within the tumor or its periphery.

Deep TCRbeta sequencing was performed with the immunoSEQ platform. As for the original processing: For further analysis, only productive rearrangements were exported out of the immunoSEQ Analyzer. T cell phenotypes were assigned to bulk TCRbeta clonotypes by matching the clonotypes to single-cell RNA+TCR-seq clones with the same TCRbeta sequence. Clone enrichment in tumor was calculated as tumor frequency divided by PBMC frequency from bulk TCR sequencing. GLIPH was used to group TCRs into specificity groups, clusters of distinct TCRs likely recognizing common antigens via shared CDR3 motifs. TCRdb limited this immuneACCESS table to in-frame rearrangements with V and J called. A share of clones is missing; checked studies link under half to unresolved V genes, and the rest is unexplained. For V, J and clone size, that table is used; D and trimming come from the DNA. This sample gives tens of thousands of clones in total; 70% to 85% of them show up just once. Over 7.5% of the sample is taken by the ten largest.

Details on this clone: Its antigen has not been determined. No much larger clone exists at a distance of one base, and base qualities are not known.

From the cysteine through the phenylalanine, the CDR3 covers 13 amino acids. Just CDR3 DNA is preserved here, 39 bases in frame from base 1. V is cut by 8 bases and J by 4 bases, and the space between the germline ends is 14 bases. For bulk TCRbeta sequencing, genomic DNA was extracted from tumor biopsies or peripheral blood, and input amounts ranged from roughly 600 ng to 6,500 ng. All patients had histologically proven advanced or metastatic basal or squamous cell carcinoma and were poor candidates for surgical resection. Of the approximately 12 patients in the basal cell carcinoma cohort, about 8 underwent bulk tumor TCR sequencing.

Recombination connected TRBV23-1 to TRBJ1-2, with no D gene named confidently. TRBV23-1 is an open reading frame whose function is uncertain. The clonotype comes from a human donor with advanced basal cell or squamous cell carcinoma (not recorded which). Sample: PBMCs, taken before anti-PD-1 therapy. The CDR3 region has the sequence CASGPSEAYGYTF. The DNA sequence follows: TGCGCCAGCGGCCCCTCTGAGGCCTATGGCTACACCTTC.